This TCR beta chain was sequenced during a study of blood T cells in healthy people across ages. Study observations and caveats: CMV infection status of these donors was not known. More naive CD4+ cells and higher diversity marked long-lived donors relative to aged donors.

Remarks on this clonotype: Its antigen is not identified.

Germline V CDR1 and CDR2: MNHEY, SVGEGT. The CDR3 loop spans 14 amino acids. V lost 7 bases and J lost 2; bases outside the gene matches: 7. Using a J-beta primer mix together with a sample-barcoded 5' primer, a second PCR was run for about 6 to 11 cycles. The authors tagged each cDNA molecule using a template-switch adaptor with 12 random nucleotides. One entry per CDR3 protein, called by TCRdb with MiXCR from the 5' RACE reads. The sample includes around 1.1 million distinct CDR3 sequences, around two fifths of them seen just once. The TCR sequence derives from a man younger than 30 in good health. The V gene is TRBV6-2 or TRBV6-3, the J gene TRBJ1-1, with 7 positions matching TRBD1. Sample: blood. The CDR3 spells CASIFRGGNTEAFF. The CDR3 DNA reads TGTGCCAGCATCTTCAGGGGGGGAAACACTGAAGCTTTCTTT.